Listed below are T cell receptor beta chains from one sample, sequenced in a study of radiation and T cells in renal cell carcinoma. Profiling relied on immunoSEQ multiplex PCR, and the TCRdb table lists in-frame clones only, not all of them. The sample holds about 140,000 clones, over 80% seen once. The source was blood, collected from a patient whose treatment included radiotherapy and nephrectomy. The receptors were sampled from a woman aged 45-60 years with renal cell carcinoma. Each CDR3 is given with its conserved first and last residue. The D gene is left open where the match is weak. Clone size is stated in some rows and not others, as once, few, many or a class when expanded.

j_call: TRBJ1-3; d_call: .; v_call: TRBV5-6; clone_size: .; cdr3_nt: TGTGCCAGCAGCGCCGGCGGGGCTGGAAACACCATATATTTT; cdr3_aa: CASSAGGAGNTIYF
j_call: TRBJ1-6; d_call: .; v_call: TRBV15; clone_size: few; cdr3_nt: TGTGCCACCAGCAGAGATGGCGGGAATTCACCCCTCCACTTT; cdr3_aa: CATSRDGGNSPLHF
j_call: TRBJ2-7; d_call: .; v_call: TRBV6-5; clone_size: .; cdr3_nt: TGTGCCAGCAGTTACTCGACGGGGGTCTCCTACGAGCAGTACTTC; cdr3_aa: CASSYSTGVSYEQYF
j_call: TRBJ2-7; d_call: TRBD2; v_call: TRBV4-2; clone_size: .; cdr3_nt: TGTGCCAGCAGCCAAATAGCGGGAGGGAAGTACGAGCAGTACTTC; cdr3_aa: CASSQIAGGKYEQYF
j_call: TRBJ2-7; d_call: .; v_call: TRBV6-5; clone_size: .; cdr3_nt: TGTGCCAGCAGTTATTTGGGGGACGAGCAGTACTTC; cdr3_aa: CASSYLGDEQYF
j_call: TRBJ2-7; d_call: .; v_call: TRBV6-6; clone_size: .; cdr3_nt: TGTGCCAGCAGTTACGCACAGGCCTACGAGCAGTACTTC; cdr3_aa: CASSYAQAYEQYF
j_call: TRBJ1-1; d_call: .; v_call: TRBV19; clone_size: .; cdr3_nt: TGTGCCAGTAGTATGGTAGTCCCCACTGAAGCTTTCTTT; cdr3_aa: CASSMVVPTEAFF
j_call: TRBJ1-2; d_call: .; v_call: TRBV28; clone_size: .; cdr3_nt: TGTGCCAGCAGTTTAGGACAAAACTATGGCTACACCTTC; cdr3_aa: CASSLGQNYGYTF
j_call: TRBJ1-4; d_call: .; v_call: TRBV5-6; clone_size: .; cdr3_nt: TGTGCCAGCAGTCGCGAGGGGCGGCGGGAAAAACTGTTTTTT; cdr3_aa: CASSREGRREKLFF
j_call: TRBJ1-1; d_call: .; v_call: TRBV20-1; clone_size: few; cdr3_nt: TGCAGTGCTAGACAGACGCTGGCTTTCTTT; cdr3_aa: CSARQTLAFF
j_call: TRBJ1-5; d_call: .; v_call: TRBV30; clone_size: few; cdr3_nt: TGTGCCTGGAGAGGAGCGAGCAATCAGCCCCAGCATTTT; cdr3_aa: CAWRGASNQPQHF
j_call: TRBJ1-2; d_call: .; v_call: TRBV5-1; clone_size: .; cdr3_nt: TGCGCCAGCAGACTAGGTTTGAGACCGGGAGAAGAAGGCTACACCTTC; cdr3_aa: CASRLGLRPGEEGYTF
j_call: TRBJ2-7; d_call: .; v_call: TRBV7-2; clone_size: once; cdr3_nt: TGTGCCAGCACCCTGGGAGGAGGGTCATCAGGGGAGCAGTACTTC; cdr3_aa: CASTLGGGSSGEQYF
j_call: TRBJ2-7; d_call: .; v_call: TRBV21-1; clone_size: .; cdr3_nt: TGTGCCAGCAGCAAAGGGGGTAGCGGGAGTTTCGAGCAGTACTTC; cdr3_aa: CASSKGGSGSFEQYF
j_call: TRBJ1-4; d_call: .; v_call: TRBV7-8; clone_size: .; cdr3_nt: TGTGCCAGCAGCCCCATCACCTCAACTAATGAAAAACTGTTTTTT; cdr3_aa: CASSPITSTNEKLFF
j_call: TRBJ1-1; d_call: TRBD1; v_call: TRBV5-1; clone_size: .; cdr3_nt: TGCGCCAGCAGCTTCTTAGGACAGGGCACTGAAGCTTTCTTT; cdr3_aa: CASSFLGQGTEAFF
j_call: TRBJ2-2; d_call: TRBD1; v_call: TRBV7-2; clone_size: .; cdr3_nt: TGTGCCAGCAGGCCCGGGACAGGGTTGAGCGGGGAGCTGTTTTTT; cdr3_aa: CASRPGTGLSGELFF
j_call: TRBJ2-6; d_call: .; v_call: TRBV30; clone_size: .; cdr3_nt: TGTGCCTGGAGTAGGGGGGTCTCTGGGGCCAACGTCCTGACTTTC; cdr3_aa: CAWSRGVSGANVLTF
j_call: TRBJ2-5; d_call: .; v_call: TRBV4-2; clone_size: .; cdr3_nt: TGTGCCAGCAGCCAGGGGGACACCCAAGAGACCCAGTACTTC; cdr3_aa: CASSQGDTQETQYF
j_call: TRBJ2-3; d_call: .; v_call: TRBV11-2; clone_size: .; cdr3_nt: TGTGCCAGCAGCCCGATGGTGGGGGGAACGCAGTATTTT; cdr3_aa: CASSPMVGGTQYF
j_call: TRBJ2-2; d_call: TRBD1; v_call: TRBV5-8; clone_size: .; cdr3_nt: TGTGCCGGCTTAAACAGGGGGAGGACCGGGGAGCTGTTTTTT; cdr3_aa: CAGLNRGRTGELFF
j_call: TRBJ2-7; d_call: TRBD2; v_call: TRBV27; clone_size: .; cdr3_nt: TGTGCCAGCAGTTTGACTAGCGGGAGGGCCTCTAGCTACGAGCAGTACTTC; cdr3_aa: CASSLTSGRASSYEQYF
j_call: TRBJ1-1; d_call: .; v_call: TRBV6-5; clone_size: .; cdr3_nt: TGTGCCAGCAGTTACTCGAACGCTGGACAGTCTGAAGCTTTCTTT; cdr3_aa: CASSYSNAGQSEAFF
j_call: TRBJ2-2; d_call: .; v_call: TRBV9; clone_size: once; cdr3_nt: TGTGCCAGCAGTCGGGGGACGACCGGGGAGCTGTTTTTT; cdr3_aa: CASSRGTTGELFF
j_call: TRBJ2-5; d_call: .; v_call: TRBV9; clone_size: .; cdr3_nt: TGTGCCAGCAGCCCGGGACACAATCTCCGGGAGACCCAGTACTTC; cdr3_aa: CASSPGHNLRETQYF
j_call: TRBJ2-1; d_call: TRBD2; v_call: TRBV5-1; clone_size: .; cdr3_nt: TGCGCCAGCAGTGAGACTAGCGGGGAGAGCTCCTACAATGAGCAGTTCTTC; cdr3_aa: CASSETSGESSYNEQFF
j_call: TRBJ2-5; d_call: TRBD1; v_call: TRBV6-1; clone_size: .; cdr3_nt: TGTGCCAGCGGCAGGACAGGCCTTTTGGAGACCCAGTACTTC; cdr3_aa: CASGRTGLLETQYF
j_call: TRBJ1-1; d_call: TRBD1; v_call: TRBV6-5; clone_size: .; cdr3_nt: TGTGCCAGCATGGACAGGGGGCAGGACACTGAAGCTTTCTTT; cdr3_aa: CASMDRGQDTEAFF
j_call: TRBJ2-7; d_call: .; v_call: TRBV5-1; clone_size: .; cdr3_nt: TGCGCCAGCAGCGAGAGCAACTCCTACGAGCAGTACTTC; cdr3_aa: CASSESNSYEQYF
j_call: TRBJ2-5; d_call: TRBD1; v_call: TRBV9; clone_size: .; cdr3_nt: TGTGCCAGCAGCGTAGGGGTACAGGGGTCCCAAGAGACCCAGTACTTC; cdr3_aa: CASSVGVQGSQETQYF
j_call: TRBJ1-6; d_call: .; v_call: TRBV19; clone_size: .; cdr3_nt: TGTGCCAGTAGTTTACGGCCAAATTCACCCCTCCACTTT; cdr3_aa: CASSLRPNSPLHF
j_call: TRBJ2-7; d_call: TRBD1; v_call: TRBV5-1; clone_size: .; cdr3_nt: TGCGCCAGCAGTCACGGGACAGCGAAGACCTACGAGCAGTACTTC; cdr3_aa: CASSHGTAKTYEQYF
j_call: TRBJ2-7; d_call: TRBD1; v_call: TRBV15; clone_size: .; cdr3_nt: TGTGCCACCAGCGGTGCGACAGGGGGCTCCTACGAGCAGTACTTC; cdr3_aa: CATSGATGGSYEQYF
j_call: TRBJ1-1; d_call: .; v_call: TRBV6-6; clone_size: .; cdr3_nt: TGTGCCAGCAACAAAACACCCGAACCAACCGAAGCTTTCTTT; cdr3_aa: CASNKTPEPTEAFF
j_call: TRBJ2-3; d_call: .; v_call: TRBV5-1; clone_size: .; cdr3_nt: TGCGCCAGCAGCTCCCCGGGACGTCCAGATACGCAGTATTTT; cdr3_aa: CASSSPGRPDTQYF
j_call: TRBJ1-2; d_call: TRBD1; v_call: TRBV4-3; clone_size: .; cdr3_nt: TGCGCCAGCAGCCAAGATTGGACAGGTGACTATGGCTACACCTTC; cdr3_aa: CASSQDWTGDYGYTF
j_call: TRBJ1-6; d_call: .; v_call: TRBV4-3; clone_size: .; cdr3_nt: TGCGCCAGCAGCCAAGATCGTGCCGTTGGGTCACCCCTCCACTTT; cdr3_aa: CASSQDRAVGSPLHF
j_call: TRBJ2-4; d_call: TRBD1; v_call: TRBV7-8; clone_size: .; cdr3_nt: TGTGCCAGCAGCCAGGGGACAGGGGGAAACATTCAGTACTTC; cdr3_aa: CASSQGTGGNIQYF
j_call: TRBJ2-7; d_call: .; v_call: TRBV28; clone_size: .; cdr3_nt: TGTGCCAGCATCCCGAATCCAGGGGGGCAGTTACACGAGCAGTACTTC; cdr3_aa: CASIPNPGGQLHEQYF
j_call: TRBJ1-1; d_call: .; v_call: TRBV7-2; clone_size: .; cdr3_nt: TGTGCCAGCAGCTTAGGGTCACCCGGCGAAGCTTTCTTT; cdr3_aa: CASSLGSPGEAFF
j_call: TRBJ2-7; d_call: TRBD1; v_call: TRBV5-6; clone_size: .; cdr3_nt: TGTGCCAGCAGCAAGGCCGGGACAGACTACGAGCAGTACTTC; cdr3_aa: CASSKAGTDYEQYF
j_call: TRBJ2-7; d_call: .; v_call: TRBV6-6; clone_size: .; cdr3_nt: TGTGCCAGCAGTTTTTGGGCTAGGTACGAGCAGTACTTC; cdr3_aa: CASSFWARYEQYF
j_call: TRBJ2-1; d_call: .; v_call: TRBV13; clone_size: .; cdr3_nt: TGTGCCAGCAGCCCTACTGGGGGGAGGTACAATGAGCAGTTCTTC; cdr3_aa: CASSPTGGRYNEQFF
j_call: TRBJ1-4; d_call: .; v_call: TRBV9; clone_size: medium-sized; cdr3_nt: TGTGCCAGCAGCTTAGACGGAACACCTAATGAAAAACTGTTTTTT; cdr3_aa: CASSLDGTPNEKLFF
j_call: TRBJ1-2; d_call: .; v_call: TRBV15; clone_size: few; cdr3_nt: TGTGCCACCAGCGTCCTTTTTCGGTCCAACTATGGCTACACCTTC; cdr3_aa: CATSVLFRSNYGYTF